These T cell receptor beta chains were read from a single sample in a study of cytomegalovirus exposure and HLA in healthy donors. TCRdb keeps only in-frame clones here, not all; method: immunoSEQ multiplex PCR. The table shows about 200,000 clones, with more than 75% occurring only once. Sequenced input: PBMCs. These TCRs come from a man in his forties in good health and CMV-seropositive. Both conserved end residues are part of each CDR3.

j_call: TRBJ1-1; v_call: TRBV19; cdr3_aa: CASKWTANTEAFF
j_call: TRBJ1-1; v_call: TRBV5-4; cdr3_aa: CASSRDNLNTEAFF
j_call: TRBJ1-1; v_call: TRBV9; cdr3_aa: CASSVRAGATEAFF
j_call: TRBJ2-2; v_call: TRBV7-9; cdr3_aa: CASSSTSGPDTGELFF
j_call: TRBJ1-1; v_call: TRBV11-2; cdr3_aa: CASSLDGQKAFF
j_call: TRBJ2-4; v_call: TRBV19; cdr3_aa: CASKGIADIQYF
j_call: TRBJ2-1; v_call: TRBV6-1; cdr3_aa: CASSGEIPNEQFF
j_call: TRBJ2-7; v_call: TRBV11-2; cdr3_aa: CASSFGGGGGYEQYF
j_call: TRBJ2-7; v_call: TRBV7-2; cdr3_aa: CASSYDGGADEQYF
j_call: TRBJ1-1; v_call: TRBV7-9; cdr3_aa: CASSVGATGKTEAFF
j_call: TRBJ1-2; v_call: TRBV5-4; cdr3_aa: CASSTDGQHGYTF
j_call: TRBJ2-3; v_call: TRBV2; cdr3_aa: CASTGRGTDTQYF
j_call: TRBJ2-1; v_call: TRBV2; cdr3_aa: CASTGGTSFNEQFF
j_call: TRBJ2-1; v_call: TRBV27; cdr3_aa: CASSIGGVNEQFF
j_call: TRBJ2-1; v_call: TRBV30; cdr3_aa: CAWTRQGSYNEQFF
j_call: TRBJ2-3; v_call: TRBV7-2; cdr3_aa: CASSFRGETDTQYF
j_call: TRBJ1-2; v_call: TRBV28; cdr3_aa: CASSLDRGTGGYTF
j_call: TRBJ1-3; v_call: TRBV19; cdr3_aa: CASSISAGWQNTIYF
j_call: TRBJ1-1; v_call: TRBV4-2; cdr3_aa: CASSHLKGQGDTEAFF
j_call: TRBJ1-2; v_call: TRBV7-2; cdr3_aa: CASSLTIGGYTF
j_call: TRBJ2-2; v_call: TRBV6-1; cdr3_aa: CASSVSQGGELFF
j_call: TRBJ2-5; v_call: TRBV6-1; cdr3_aa: CASTLVLTQETQYF
j_call: TRBJ2-1; v_call: TRBV5-3; cdr3_aa: CARSLGGDYYNEQFF
j_call: TRBJ2-3; v_call: TRBV7-9; cdr3_aa: CASSLGGDRDIIRKYF
j_call: TRBJ1-2; v_call: TRBV27; cdr3_aa: CASRRRPGQGQNYGYTF
j_call: TRBJ2-5; v_call: TRBV18; cdr3_aa: CASSLLGGETQYF
j_call: TRBJ1-1; v_call: TRBV19; cdr3_aa: CASTPRGDRVNTEAFF
j_call: TRBJ2-7; v_call: TRBV10-1; cdr3_aa: CASSEVSSGRDVQYF
j_call: TRBJ1-1; v_call: TRBV4-2; cdr3_aa: CASSQAGFGFGVPEAFF
j_call: TRBJ1-5; v_call: TRBV6-6; cdr3_aa: CASSSGNQPQHF
j_call: TRBJ1-2; v_call: TRBV19; cdr3_aa: CASSNPGQGDYGYTF
j_call: TRBJ2-3; v_call: TRBV9; cdr3_aa: CASSVADRGVTDTQYF
j_call: TRBJ1-2; v_call: TRBV19; cdr3_aa: CASSIVETGYYGYTF
j_call: TRBJ1-3; v_call: TRBV5-1; cdr3_aa: CASSPTGETSRPSGNTIYF
j_call: TRBJ2-7; v_call: TRBV2; cdr3_aa: CASSESTSRVLPYEQYF
j_call: TRBJ2-2; v_call: TRBV6-5; cdr3_aa: CASRSDRGGTGELFF
j_call: TRBJ1-2; v_call: TRBV7-9; cdr3_aa: CASSAGLRGYTF
j_call: TRBJ1-5; v_call: TRBV7-2; cdr3_aa: CASSFTGNSNQPQHF
j_call: TRBJ1-3; v_call: TRBV6-5; cdr3_aa: CASIGQNSGNTIYF
j_call: TRBJ1-5; v_call: TRBV6-1; cdr3_aa: CASSSGQAGNQPQHF